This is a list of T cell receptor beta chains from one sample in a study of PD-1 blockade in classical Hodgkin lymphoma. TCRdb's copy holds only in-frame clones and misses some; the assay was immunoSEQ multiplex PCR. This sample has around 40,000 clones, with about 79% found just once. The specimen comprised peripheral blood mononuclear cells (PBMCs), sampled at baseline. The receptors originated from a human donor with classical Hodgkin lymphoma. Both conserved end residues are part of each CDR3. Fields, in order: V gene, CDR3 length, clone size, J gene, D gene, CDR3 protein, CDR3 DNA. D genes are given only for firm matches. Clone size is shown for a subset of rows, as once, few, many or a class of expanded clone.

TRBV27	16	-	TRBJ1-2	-	CASSPTREWGGYGYTF	TGTGCCAGCAGCCCGACTCGCGAGTGGGGGGGGTATGGCTACACCTTC
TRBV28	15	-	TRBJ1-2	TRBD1	CASSKLDRGIYGYTF	TGTGCCAGCAGTAAACTAGACAGGGGGATCTATGGCTACACCTTC
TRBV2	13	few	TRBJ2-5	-	CASTRGGQETQYF	TGTGCCAGCACTAGAGGGGGGCAGGAGACCCAGTACTTC
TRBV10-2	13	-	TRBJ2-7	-	CASSEGVRNEQYF	TGCGCCAGCAGTGAAGGGGTTAGGAACGAGCAGTACTTC
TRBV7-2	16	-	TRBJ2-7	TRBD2	CASSLSPSGSGYEQYF	TGTGCCAGCAGCTTATCTCCGAGCGGGAGCGGTTACGAGCAGTACTTC
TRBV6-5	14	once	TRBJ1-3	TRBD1	CASSRTGVGNTIYF	TGTGCCAGCAGCCGGACAGGGGTTGGAAACACCATATATTTT
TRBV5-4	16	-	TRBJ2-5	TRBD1	CASSPGQGQRGETQYF	TGTGCCAGCAGCCCTGGACAGGGTCAAAGGGGGGAGACCCAGTACTTC
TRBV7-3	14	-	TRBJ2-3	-	CASSDSGSSDTQYF	TGTGCCAGCAGTGACTCGGGGAGTTCAGATACGCAGTATTTT
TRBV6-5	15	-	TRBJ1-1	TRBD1	CASSPRQGMTTEAFF	TGTGCCAGCAGTCCCCGACAGGGTATGACCACTGAAGCTTTCTTT
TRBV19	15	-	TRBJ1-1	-	CASRRDQAGEAEAFF	TGTGCCAGTAGACGAGACCAGGCAGGGGAAGCTGAAGCTTTCTTT
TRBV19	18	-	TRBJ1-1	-	CASTRTPMLGGMNTEAFF	TGTGCCAGTACCCGGACGCCGATGCTAGGGGGAATGAACACTGAAGCTTTCTTT
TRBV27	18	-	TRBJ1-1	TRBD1	CASSLGIFHRGENTEAFF	TGTGCCAGCAGTTTAGGGATATTCCACAGGGGGGAAAACACTGAAGCTTTCTTT
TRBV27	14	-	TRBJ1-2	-	CASSSEGGPYGYTF	TGTGCCAGCAGTTCCGAGGGAGGCCCCTATGGCTACACCTTC
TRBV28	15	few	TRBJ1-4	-	CASSFAARTNEKLFF	TGTGCCAGCAGTTTCGCTGCTCGCACTAATGAAAAACTGTTTTTT
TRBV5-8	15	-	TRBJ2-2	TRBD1	CASSLHRGATGELFF	TGTGCCAGCAGCTTGCACAGGGGTGCCACCGGGGAGCTGTTTTTT
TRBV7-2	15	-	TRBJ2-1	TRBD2	CASSSAGGPYNEQFF	TGTGCCAGCAGCTCGGCGGGGGGTCCCTACAATGAGCAGTTCTTC
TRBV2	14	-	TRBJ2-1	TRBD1	CASSGTGEGNEQFF	TGTGCCAGCAGTGGGACAGGGGAGGGCAATGAGCAGTTCTTC
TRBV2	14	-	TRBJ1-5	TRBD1	CASSGDSSNQPQHF	TGTGCCAGCAGTGGGGACAGCAGCAATCAGCCCCAGCATTTT
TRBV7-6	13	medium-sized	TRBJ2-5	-	CASSPTGRETQYF	TGTGCCAGCAGCCCAACAGGGAGAGAGACCCAGTACTTC
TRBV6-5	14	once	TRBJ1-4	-	CASSKGRPNEKLFF	TGTGCCAGCAGCAAGGGACGGCCTAATGAAAAACTGTTTTTT
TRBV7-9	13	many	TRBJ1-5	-	CASSLGADQPQHF	TGTGCCAGCAGCTTAGGGGCAGATCAGCCCCAGCATTTT
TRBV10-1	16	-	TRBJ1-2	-	CASSESGGRWIYGYTF	TGCGCCAGCAGTGAGTCTGGAGGACGGTGGATCTATGGCTACACCTTC
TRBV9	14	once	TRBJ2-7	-	CASSADRSGGEQYF	TGTGCCAGCAGCGCCGACAGGTCCGGGGGCGAGCAGTACTTC
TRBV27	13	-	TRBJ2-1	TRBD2	CASRGLDYNEQFF	TGTGCCAGCAGGGGACTAGATTACAATGAGCAGTTCTTC
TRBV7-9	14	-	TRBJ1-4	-	CASSPEWGGEKLFF	TGTGCCAGCAGCCCCGAGTGGGGGGGTGAAAAACTGTTTTTT
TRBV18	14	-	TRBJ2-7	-	CASSPPGVDYEQYF	TGTGCCAGCTCACCACCGGGAGTGGACTACGAGCAGTACTTC
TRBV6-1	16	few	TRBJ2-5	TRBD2	CASSELAGGPQETQYF	TGTGCCAGCAGTGAATTAGCGGGAGGGCCTCAAGAGACCCAGTACTTC
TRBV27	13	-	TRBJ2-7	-	CASSLGQSYEQYF	TGTGCCAGCAGTTTAGGACAGAGTTACGAGCAGTACTTC
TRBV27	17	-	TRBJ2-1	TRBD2	CASSLGLGNSYYNEQFF	TGTGCCAGCAGTTTAGGACTAGGGAACTCCTACTACAATGAGCAGTTCTTC
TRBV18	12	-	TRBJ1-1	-	CASSSQGTEAFF	TGTGCCAGCTCCTCCCAGGGTACTGAAGCTTTCTTT
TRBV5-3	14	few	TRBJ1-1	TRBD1	CARSSRGRGTEAFF	TGTGCCAGAAGCAGCAGGGGGCGGGGCACTGAAGCTTTCTTT
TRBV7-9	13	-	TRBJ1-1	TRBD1	CASSRPTGVAAFF	TGTGCCAGCAGCCGCCCCACAGGGGTCGCAGCTTTCTTT
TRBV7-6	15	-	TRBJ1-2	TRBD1	CASSLAKGGYYGYTF	TGTGCCAGCAGCTTAGCGAAAGGGGGCTACTATGGCTACACCTTC
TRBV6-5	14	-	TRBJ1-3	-	CASSYLGSGNTIYF	TGTGCCAGCAGTTATCTCGGCTCTGGAAACACCATATATTTT
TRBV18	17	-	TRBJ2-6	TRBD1	CASSPDRVGSGANVLTF	TGTGCCAGCTCACCAGACAGGGTGGGCTCTGGGGCCAACGTCCTGACTTTC
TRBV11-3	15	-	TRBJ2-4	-	CASSTRQKTKNIQYF	TGTGCCAGCAGCACCCGACAGAAAACCAAAAACATTCAGTACTTC
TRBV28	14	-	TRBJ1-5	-	CASSFEYSNQPQHF	TGTGCCAGCAGTTTCGAATATAGCAATCAGCCCCAGCATTTT
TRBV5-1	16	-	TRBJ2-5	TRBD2	CASSAGLAEAVETQYF	TGCGCCAGCAGCGCGGGACTAGCGGAGGCGGTTGAGACCCAGTACTTC
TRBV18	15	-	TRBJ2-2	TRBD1	CASSPGDSPTGELFF	TGTGCCAGCTCACCAGGGGACAGCCCCACCGGGGAGCTGTTTTTT
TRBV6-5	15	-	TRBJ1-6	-	CASSRDFDTHSPLHF	TGTGCCAGCAGCCGGGACTTCGATACCCATTCACCCCTCCACTTT
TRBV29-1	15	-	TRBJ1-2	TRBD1	CSGTGPFYVNYGYTF	TGCAGCGGGACAGGACCATTCTATGTTAACTATGGCTACACCTTC
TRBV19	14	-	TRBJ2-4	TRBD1	CASTDRGRENIQYF	TGTGCCAGTACCGACAGGGGAAGGGAAAACATTCAGTACTTC